This T cell receptor beta chain derives from a study of blood T cell repertoires in COVID-19 (dated by TCRdb to 2018 to 2020). About the investigation overall: Collaborator samples came from the United States, Italy and Spain and covered acute and convalescent phases of COVID-19. The prospective study material was composed of cDNA or gDNA derived from T cells, B-cell-depleted T cells, or PBMCs. The dataset comprised deeply sampled blood TCRbeta repertoires from subjects exposed to, actively infected with, or recovered from COVID-19. The repertoires were released in a freely available public database meant as a resource for research on the immune response to SARS-CoV-2. The samples were drawn from the first 160 participants of the ongoing ImmuneRACE study and from some 1,300 subjects provided by 6 global collaborators. The sample metadata nearly always contained a de-identified subject ID, COVID-19 status, age in years and sex. HLA class I and class II types, where available, came from metadata supplied by the sample provider rather than from assay-based typing.

CDR1 and CDR2, looked up from the germline V gene, are MDHEN and SYDVKM. Between the V and J ends, shortened by 2 bases and 0 bases respectively, the junction contains 8 bases. Counted from cysteine to phenylalanine, this CDR3 has 16 amino acids. CDR3 DNA is the only sequence kept; it has 48 bases, read in frame from the first base. Participants in the prospective study were enrolled through a virtual design, were aged roughly 18 to 95 years, and lived in roughly 24 United States geographic areas. Cohort assignment in the prospective study relied on participant-reported clinical history from a screening survey and a study questionnaire. Recovered participants in ImmuneRACE Cohort 3 were defined as having two consecutive negative NP/OP PCR tests, clearance from a healthcare professional, or resolution of symptoms. In the prospective study, mobile phlebotomists collected whole blood, serum and a nasopharyngeal or oropharyngeal swab from each participant. Participants in the prospective study had the option to provide additional blood draws and questionnaires over a roughly two-month period. Prospective study blood samples were shipped either frozen or at room temperature before DNA extraction.

General findings and caveats noted by the study authors: The quantity of clinical and demographic metadata differed by source and by participant and was supplied without curation.

This clone appeared a single time. What this receptor recognizes is not known. No clone much larger than this one lies a single base away; base qualities are absent. The immunoSEQ Assay, a bias-controlled multiplex PCR, was used to amplify TCRbeta CDR3 regions from genomic DNA. The original methods were these. Within the assay, amplification of reference gene primers was used to estimate how many nucleated cells each sample contained. To quantify the absolute abundance of each unique TCRbeta CDR3 rearrangement, sequence reads were collapsed and filtered. For each sample, productive Simpson clonality was calculated as the square root of Simpson's diversity index over productive rearrangements. This is the immuneACCESS table as TCRdb keeps it, with only in-frame sequences that have V and J called. A part of the clones is gone; compared with another copy, unresolved V genes explain less than half, and the rest is unexplained. Clonal size and the V and J genes are those of that table, whereas D and trimming came from the DNA. Across this sample there are hundreds of thousands of clones, with 85% to 90% seen only once. Of the sample, around 1.8% is held by the ten largest clones.

This receptor was obtained from a man aged 35 to 55 who had recovered from COVID-19. Sequenced input: PBMCs or T cells enriched from blood (not recorded which). The V gene is TRBV28 and the J gene is TRBJ2-6; a confident D gene designation cannot be given. The DNA is as follows: TGTGCCAGCAGTTTAGCACTTTTCTCTGGGGCCAACGTCCTGACTTTC. Its translation is CASSLALFSGANVLTF.